Below, 2 T cell receptor beta chains from the same sample are listed, as sequenced in a study of T-cell memory formation after mild COVID-19. TCRdb re-called the 5' RACE reads with MiXCR, one entry per CDR3 protein. The sample includes approximately 350,000 distinct CDR3 sequences, around 13% of them seen just once. The sample consisted of PBMCs or a T cell subset sorted from them (not recorded which). All receptors derive from a man in his late teens or twenties who had mild COVID-19 (a few samples of this study predate the infection). Cell type and time point are not known.

In its sample, this clonotype was seen a few times. The chain recombines TRBV4-3 with TRBJ2-1, with no clear D. CDR3 length: 17 residues. Germline lookup yields CDR1 LGHNA and CDR2 YSLEER. Trimming stripped 4 bases from V and 9 bases from J, with 25 bases between. This chain's CDR3 is CASSLRPPRPVMVEQFF. In DNA, the CDR3 is TGCGCCAGCAGCCTAAGACCGCCGCGCCCGGTGATGGTTGAGCAGTTCTTC.

The CDR3 sequence: CASSSGQQPQHF. As DNA, the CDR3 is TGTGCCAGCTCGTCCGGACAGCAGCCCCAGCATTTT. This chain connects TRBV18 to TRBJ1-5, with D tentatively TRBD1 (6 bases). The ends were cut back, 6 bases at V and 7 bases at J, with 10 bases in the middle. This CDR3 spans 12 amino acids. Germline lookup yields CDR1 KGHSH and CDR2 LQKENI. Drawing the rest from reference TRBV18 and TRBJ1-5, the complete variable domain is NAGVMQNPRHLVRRRGQEARLRCSPMKGHSHVYWYRQLPEEGLKFMVYLQKENIIDESGMPKERFSAEFPKEGPSILRIQQVVRGDSAAYFCASSSGQQPQHFGDGTRLSIL.